The 17 T cell receptor beta chains below were found in one sample sequenced in a study of cytomegalovirus exposure and HLA in healthy donors. The PCR employed 60 Vbeta primers together with 13 Jbeta primers. Assay: immunoSEQ multiplex PCR; the TCRdb copy retains only in-frame clones and omits some. Its clone listing holds some 64,000 clones. The source material was PBMCs. These receptors were obtained from a woman between 25 and 40 years old in good health and CMV-seronegative.

The chain uses TRBV7-2 and TRBJ2-7, with D perhaps TRBD1 (7 bases). The CDR3 is made up of 14 amino acids. Germline V gene data show CDR1 as SGHTA and CDR2 as FQGNSA. The V end lost 0 bases, the J end lost 7 bases, and 13 bases lay between the germline ends. The CDR3 spells CASSLAEGAGEQYF. In DNA form, the CDR3 reads TGTGCCAGCAGCTTAGCGGAGGGGGCTGGAGAGCAGTACTTC.

J is TRBJ1-3 and V is TRBV5-6; possible D gene TRBD1, 5 bases. Trimming removed 10 bases from V and 4 bases from J, with 15 bases in between. The CDR3 is 13 residues long. The germline V gene encodes CDR1 SGHDT and CDR2 YYEEEE. CDR3 bases: TGTGCCGTGAGCGTGGGGCTGGGAAACACCATATATTTT. This gives the protein CAVSVGLGNTIYF.

This chain joins TRBV6-1 and TRBJ2-2; TRBD2 might be the D (5 bases). The CDR3 is made up of 11 amino acids. V lost 7 bases, J lost 12 bases, and 12 bases lay in between. Per the germline V gene, CDR1 is MNHNS and CDR2 is SASEGT. The CDR3 loop is CASTEGGKLFF. The CDR3 DNA sequence: TGTGCCAGCACAGAGGGTGGGAAGCTGTTTTTT.

V is TRBV30 and J is TRBJ2-3; maybe TRBD2 (5 bases). The CDR3 extends over 15 amino acids. From germline, CDR1 is GTSNPN and CDR2 SVGIG (reference sequence). Trimming took 0 bases from V and 1 from J, leaving 11 bases between them. The CDR3 sequence is CAWSVSGLRTDTQYF. CDR3 sequence (DNA): TGTGCCTGGAGTGTATCTGGACTCCGCACAGATACGCAGTATTTT.

The genes are TRBV18 and TRBJ1-2, with 7 bases that match TRBD1. This CDR3 comprises 14 residues. Germline CDR1 is KGHSH and CDR2 is LQKENI. Trimming removed 6 bases from V and 4 bases from J; junction bases left unmatched: 8. In nucleotides, the CDR3 is TGTGCCAGCTCCCCAGGGACAGAGGGCTATGGCTACACCTTC. Translated: CASSPGTEGYGYTF.

The gene calls are TRBV30 and TRBJ2-5; 8 bases map to TRBD2. J lost 5 bases, V lost 4 bases, and 3 bases had no gene match. CDR3 length: 12 residues. Germline V gene lookup returns CDR1 GTSNPN and CDR2 SVGIG (reference sequence). The CDR3 protein is CAWTRGGETQYF. CDR3 nucleotide sequence: TGTGCCTGGACCCGGGGGGGCGAGACCCAGTACTTC.

The V call is TRBV7-8, the J call TRBJ1-6, with D possibly matching TRBD1 (6 bases). Per the germline V gene, CDR1 is SGHVS and CDR2 is FQNEAQ. The CDR3 covers 11 residues. Between the trimmed V and J ends, which lost 3 bases and 13 bases, there was a span of 7 bases. The CDR3 bases are TGTGCCAGCAGCTTGGGGGCTCCCCTCCACTTT. Its translation is CASSLGAPLHF. Looking up the rest from reference TRBV7-8 and TRBJ1-6 gives the full variable domain: GAGVSQSPRYKVAKRGQDVALRCDPISGHVSLFWYQQALGQGPEFLTYFQNEAQLDKSGLPSDRFFAERPEGSVSTLKIQRTQQEDSAVYLCASSLGAPLHFGNGTRLTVT.

The rearrangement uses TRBV7-9 and TRBJ2-7; a possible D gene is TRBD1 (6 bases). The V gene's germline CDR1 is SEHNR and CDR2 FQNEAQ (reference sequence). The CDR3 runs to 12 residues. V gave up 1 base and J gave up 9 bases, with 10 bases separating them. The CDR3 nucleotides read TGTGCCAGCAGCTTAGAGCAGGGGTCGCAGTACTTC. This sequence encodes CASSLEQGSQYF.

The V call is TRBV4-1, the J call TRBJ2-7; 9 nucleotides agree with TRBD1. This CDR3 has 16 residues. V dropped 1 base and J dropped 3; count of bases not matched to a gene: 7. The germline gives CDR1 MGHRA, CDR2 YSYEKL. The CDR3 nucleotides read TGCGCCAGCAGCCAAGTCGATATGGGACAGGGCTACGAGCAGTACTTC. Its protein product is CASSQVDMGQGYEQYF.

The rearrangement uses TRBV28 and TRBJ1-1; perhaps TRBD1 as D (6 bases). This CDR3 comprises 15 residues. V was cut by 5 bases and J by 4 bases, with 17 bases left in between. The V gene's germline CDR1 is MDHEN and CDR2 SYDVKM. The CDR3 protein is CASSPSGGQSTEAFF. CDR3 sequence (DNA): TGTGCCAGCAGTCCCAGTGGGGGACAAAGCACTGAAGCTTTCTTT.

This sequence joins TRBV29-1 and TRBJ1-2; 7 bases agree with TRBD1. The V and J ends lost 6 bases and 0 bases, in that order; junction bases with no gene match: 13. The length of the CDR3 is 16 residues. Germline CDR1 is SQVTM and CDR2 is ANQGSEA. The CDR3 loop reads CSVRPRDRRANYGYTF. The CDR3 DNA sequence: TGCAGCGTCCGCCCCCGGGACAGACGAGCTAACTATGGCTACACCTTC. Full variable domain (missing parts from reference TRBV29-1 and TRBJ1-2): SAVISQKPSRDICQRGTSLTIQCQVDSQVTMMFWYRQQPGQSLTLIATANQGSEATYESGFVIDKFPISRPNLTFSTLTVSNMSPEDSSIYLCSVRPRDRRANYGYTFGSGTRLTVV.

The rearrangement uses TRBV7-2 and TRBJ1-4; D may be TRBD1 (6 bases). The CDR3 loop spans 12 amino acids. In germline, CDR1 is SGHTA, CDR2 FQGNSA. The V end lost 2 bases, the J end lost 10 bases, and 8 bases lay between the germline ends. CDR3 DNA: TGTGCCAGCAGCTTAAGAGGGGGAAAACTGTTTTTT. Translation gives CASSLRGGKLFF.

The rearrangement joins TRBV7-8 to TRBJ1-1; D is undetermined. V gave up 6 bases and J gave up 1 base, with 12 bases separating them. CDR3 length equals 14 residues. Per the germline V gene, CDR1 is SGHVS and CDR2 is FQNEAQ. CDR3 sequence reads: CASSHKGGNTEAFF. The CDR3 DNA reads as TGTGCCAGCAGTCATAAAGGAGGGAACACTGAAGCTTTCTTT.

The chain joins TRBV18 to TRBJ1-4; D might be TRBD1 (6 bases). CDR3 size: 14 residues. The V end lost 9 bases, the J end lost 2 bases, and 13 bases lay between the germline ends. Germline V gene lookup returns CDR1 KGHSH and CDR2 LQKENI. The CDR3 nucleotides are TGTGCCAGTCGGGGGGCAGCCACTAATGAAAAACTGTTTTTT. Its translation is CASRGAATNEKLFF. Looking up the rest from reference TRBV18 and TRBJ1-4 gives the full variable domain: NAGVMQNPRHLVRRRGQEARLRCSPMKGHSHVYWYRQLPEEGLKFMVYLQKENIIDESGMPKERFSAEFPKEGPSILRIQQVVRGDSAAYFCASRGAATNEKLFFGSGTQLSVL.

The chain carries TRBV28 and TRBJ2-7; the match to TRBD2 covers 9 bases. Germline V gene lookup returns CDR1 MDHEN and CDR2 SYDVKM. The trim removed 7 bases at V and 6 bases at J, leaving 16 bases unmatched. This CDR3 is built from 16 residues. CDR3 coding DNA: TGTGCCAGCACCGGACGGGCTAGCGGGAAGCGTCCCGAGCAGTACTTC. It is translated as CASTGRASGKRPEQYF.

The J gene is TRBJ2-1, the V gene TRBV29-1; 9 bases line up with TRBD2. The CDR3 totals 19 residues. The junction had 20 bases not matched to a gene; V was cut back by 6 bases and J by 2 bases. Germline CDR1 SQVTM, CDR2 ANQGSEA. CDR3 sequence (DNA): TGCAGCGTGGGCGCTGGGGCTAGCGGGATTTCGGGCGCCTACAATGAGCAGTTCTTC. It specifies CSVGAGASGISGAYNEQFF.

The chain recombines TRBV9 with TRBJ1-2; D perhaps matches TRBD1 (5 bases). The length of the CDR3 is 17 residues. V dropped 0 bases and J dropped 4 bases, with 19 bases sitting between them. The germline V gene has CDR1 SGDLS and CDR2 YYNGEE. CDR3 DNA: TGTGCCAGCAGCGTAGCTCCGCCAGGGCAAGGCGGCTATGGCTACACCTTC. Protein product: CASSVAPPGQGGYGYTF. The full variable domain, its missing parts supplied by reference TRBV9 and TRBJ1-2, is DSGVTQTPKHLITATGQRVTLRCSPRSGDLSVYWYQQSLDQGLQFLIQYYNGEERAKGNILERFSAQQFPDLHSELNLSSLELGDSALYFCASSVAPPGQGGYGYTFGSGTRLTVV.